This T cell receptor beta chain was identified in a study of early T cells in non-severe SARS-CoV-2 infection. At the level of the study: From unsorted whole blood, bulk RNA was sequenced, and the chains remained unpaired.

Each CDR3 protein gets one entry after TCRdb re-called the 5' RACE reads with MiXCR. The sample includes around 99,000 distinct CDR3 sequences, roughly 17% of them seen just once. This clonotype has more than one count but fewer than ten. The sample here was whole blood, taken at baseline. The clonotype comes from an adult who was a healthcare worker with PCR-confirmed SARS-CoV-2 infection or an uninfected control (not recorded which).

CDR3 protein: CSAGGDRRLAPDTQYF. The CDR3 DNA follows: TGCAGTGCTGGCGGGGACAGGAGACTAGCTCCAGATACGCAGTATTTT. V and J are TRBV20-1 and TRBJ2-3; D is perhaps TRBD1 (8 bases). The germline V and J ends were trimmed by 5 bases and 4 bases, with 22 bases remaining between them. The CDR3 consists of 16 residues. Germline values: CDR1 DFQATT, CDR2 SNEGSKA (reference sequence).